What follows are 2 T cell receptor beta chains derived from one specimen sequenced in a study of cytomegalovirus exposure and HLA in healthy donors. In the PCR, 60 Vbeta and 13 Jbeta primers were used. The repertoire was sequenced with immunoSEQ multiplex PCR; TCRdb's copy has only in-frame clones and lacks some. The table shows 90,000 to 120,000 clones, with 74% occurring only once. Input material: PBMCs. These TCRs come from a woman in her 40s in good health and CMV-seropositive.

The rearrangement joins TRBV19 to TRBJ1-5; TRBD1 is a possible D gene (6 bases). V gave up 4 bases and J gave up 5 bases, with 15 bases separating them. The CDR3 has 15 amino acids. CDR1 and CDR2 (germline): LNHDA, SQIVND (reference sequence). The CDR3 loop reads CASSRGQRSDQPQHF. The CDR3 DNA sequence: TGTGCCAGTAGTAGAGGACAGCGGAGCGATCAGCCCCAGCATTTT.

The V gene is TRBV29-1, the J gene TRBJ1-2; D gene unclear. Trimming took off 2 bases at V and 4 bases at J, with 5 bases between the two ends. CDR1 and CDR2 (germline): SQVTM, ANQGSEA. There are 11 residues in the CDR3. The CDR3 protein is CSVETGYGYTF. CDR3 nucleotide sequence: TGCAGCGTTGAAACGGGCTATGGCTACACCTTC.